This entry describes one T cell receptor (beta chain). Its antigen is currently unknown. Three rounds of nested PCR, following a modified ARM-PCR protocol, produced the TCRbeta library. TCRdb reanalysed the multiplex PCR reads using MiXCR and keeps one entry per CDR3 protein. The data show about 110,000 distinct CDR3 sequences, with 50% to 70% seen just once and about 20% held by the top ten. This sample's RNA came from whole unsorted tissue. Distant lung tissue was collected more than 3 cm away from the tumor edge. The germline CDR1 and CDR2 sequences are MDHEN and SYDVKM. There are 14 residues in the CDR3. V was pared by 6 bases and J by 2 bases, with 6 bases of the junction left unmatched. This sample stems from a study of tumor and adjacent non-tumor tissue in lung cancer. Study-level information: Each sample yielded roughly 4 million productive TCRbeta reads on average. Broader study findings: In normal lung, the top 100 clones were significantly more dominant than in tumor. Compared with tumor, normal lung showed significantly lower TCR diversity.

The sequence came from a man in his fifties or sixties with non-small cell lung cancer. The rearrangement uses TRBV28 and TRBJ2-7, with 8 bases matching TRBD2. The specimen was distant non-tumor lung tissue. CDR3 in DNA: TGTGCCAGCAGGGCGGGAGGTGTTACCTACGAGCAGTACTTC. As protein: CASRAGGVTYEQYF.